This entry concerns a single T cell receptor beta chain. This record comes from a study of shared clonotypes between healthy human individuals. Study at large: Per donor, three plates held CD4 naive cells, three held CD4 memory, two held CD8 naive and one held CD8 memory.

Here immunoSEQ multiplex PCR was the method, and the copy in TCRdb shows in-frame clones only, minus some. The sample lists some 2,100,000 clones, approximately 94% occurring once. V gave up 5 bases and J gave up 5 bases; unmatched junction bases: 3. CDR1 is MNHNS, CDR2 SASEGT, per germline. This CDR3 region has 13 residues. The chain joins TRBV6-1 to TRBJ1-2; 9 nucleotides agree with TRBD1. What was sequenced was naive CD4+ T cells sorted from blood. The subset was: CD45RA+ positively selected. This sequence originates from a man between 18 and 35 years old in good health. The CDR3 region has the DNA TGTGCCAGCAGTACGGGACAGGGATATGGCTACACCTTC. Residues: CASSTGQGYGYTF.